This TCR beta chain was retrieved from a study of early T cells in non-severe SARS-CoV-2 infection. There are many counts of this clonotype. TCRdb re-called the 5' RACE reads through MiXCR, storing one row per CDR3 protein. The sample lists about 25,000 distinct CDR3 sequences, 5.5% occurring once. The germline V gene encodes CDR1 SGDLS and CDR2 YYNGEE. V lost 4 bases and J lost 4, with 20 bases in between. The CDR3 runs to 16 residues. V and J are TRBV9 and TRBJ1-2, with D possibly being TRBD1 (6 bases). The clonotype was recovered from an adult who was a healthcare worker with PCR-confirmed SARS-CoV-2 infection or an uninfected control (not recorded which). The sample comprised whole blood. Here the CDR3 DNA reads TGTGCCAGCAGCCCTTACCAAGGGGGGGTCCCCTATGGCTACACCTTC. Translated: CASSPYQGGVPYGYTF. The full variable domain, rest sourced from reference TRBV9 and TRBJ1-2, is DSGVTQTPKHLITATGQRVTLRCSPRSGDLSVYWYQQSLDQGLQFLIQYYNGEERAKGNILERFSAQQFPDLHSELNLSSLELGDSALYFCASSPYQGGVPYGYTFGSGTRLTVV.